This TCR beta chain was obtained from a study of Tregs in tolerant kidney transplant recipients (dated by TCRdb to about 2019). In the study overall: Related donors were used in the transplants with nonmyeloablative bone marrow transplantation, and mixed chimerism was transient in the human trials. TCRbeta sequencing was used in the study to identify donor-specific regulatory T cells before combined kidney and bone marrow transplantation, and the identified cells were then tracked after transplant.

The research as a whole found: Donor-specific Treg expansion was found to exceed global Treg expansion in tolerant patients, suggesting antigen-driven rather than nonspecific expansion. PCR primers changed over time for some patients, so nucleotide-level comparison across those patients' samples was not possible. Expanding Tregs with activated donor B cells appeared to identify the most biologically relevant and donor-specific TCRbeta repertoire. Biological reproducibility was not examined directly, but technical replication error appeared to be minimal. Because only a small number of patients were included, the study had limitations, and the results will need to be validated in larger populations as well as under other immunosuppression protocols.

For TCRbeta CDR3 sequencing, genomic DNA from the sorted cells was extracted using the QIAGEN DNeasy Blood and Tissue Kit. High-throughput TCRbeta CDR3 sequencing, which included PCR amplification with bias correction and internal controls, was done commercially through immunoSEQ. The study's own analysis went as follows. A unique productive TCRbeta sequence was defined by the CDR3 nucleotide sequence when primers matched, and otherwise by the CDR3 amino acid sequence together with the Vbeta and Jbeta genes. As a correction for sorting error, sequences shared between sorted populations at a frequency ratio of 2:1 or less were discarded, and the remaining shared sequences were assigned to the higher population. Donor-reactive sequences were defined as at least 5-fold expanded in CFSE-low cells versus unstimulated cells, with frequency of at least 0.01% in CFSE-low cells. Repertoire divergence was quantified by Jensen-Shannon divergence calculated from the top 100 TCRbeta sequences ranked by frequency. For samples with multiple sequencing runs, sorting error was corrected in each run separately before the runs were combined. What TCRdb holds here is the immuneACCESS table cut down to in-frame rearrangements. Part of the clones is not present; checked against another copy, under half of the missing clones reflect an unresolved V gene, and the others are unexplained. The D gene and trimming were derived from the DNA, and the V and J assignments and clone size from that table. This sample's clone table shows 50,000 or so clones. The top ten clones comprise roughly 0.8% of the sample.

Details on this clone: Its antigen specificity is not known. The read finishes 3 residues shy of the CDR3 end, and the germline J gene is used to complete it.

From a lookup of the germline V gene, CDR1 and CDR2 are SGHDT and YYEEEE. V is clipped by 0 bases and J by 6 bases, and the sequence between their germline boundaries is 15 bases long. The CDR3 goes from the cysteine to the phenylalanine over 15 residues. The DNA shown is the part of the CDR3 that was read: 36 bases, in frame from base 1. The intended sense of this specimen's time point label: blood sample drawn before combined kidney and bone marrow transplant. Thawed PBMCs were FACS-sorted into unstimulated Tregs (CD4+CD25+CD127-), CD4+ non-Tregs (CD4+CD25-), CD4 cells and CD8 cells. The patients were several recipients of combined kidney and bone marrow transplants from the ITN036ST trial, and samples were available only from these trial subjects. Healthy control blood was processed to PBMCs with a Ficoll density gradient and then cryopreserved, whereas patient PBMCs were collected both before and after transplant.

Recombination joined TRBV5-6 with TRBJ1-1; D gene: possibly TRBD1, on 5 matching bases. The specimen was CD4+ T cells from blood, collected before the transplant. This TCR was recovered from a human donor who received a combined kidney and bone marrow transplant. This receptor carries the CDR3 CASSLAGSGVAEAFF. CDR3 DNA (partial): TGTGCCAGCAGCTTGGCCGGGTCGGGGGTGGCTGAA.